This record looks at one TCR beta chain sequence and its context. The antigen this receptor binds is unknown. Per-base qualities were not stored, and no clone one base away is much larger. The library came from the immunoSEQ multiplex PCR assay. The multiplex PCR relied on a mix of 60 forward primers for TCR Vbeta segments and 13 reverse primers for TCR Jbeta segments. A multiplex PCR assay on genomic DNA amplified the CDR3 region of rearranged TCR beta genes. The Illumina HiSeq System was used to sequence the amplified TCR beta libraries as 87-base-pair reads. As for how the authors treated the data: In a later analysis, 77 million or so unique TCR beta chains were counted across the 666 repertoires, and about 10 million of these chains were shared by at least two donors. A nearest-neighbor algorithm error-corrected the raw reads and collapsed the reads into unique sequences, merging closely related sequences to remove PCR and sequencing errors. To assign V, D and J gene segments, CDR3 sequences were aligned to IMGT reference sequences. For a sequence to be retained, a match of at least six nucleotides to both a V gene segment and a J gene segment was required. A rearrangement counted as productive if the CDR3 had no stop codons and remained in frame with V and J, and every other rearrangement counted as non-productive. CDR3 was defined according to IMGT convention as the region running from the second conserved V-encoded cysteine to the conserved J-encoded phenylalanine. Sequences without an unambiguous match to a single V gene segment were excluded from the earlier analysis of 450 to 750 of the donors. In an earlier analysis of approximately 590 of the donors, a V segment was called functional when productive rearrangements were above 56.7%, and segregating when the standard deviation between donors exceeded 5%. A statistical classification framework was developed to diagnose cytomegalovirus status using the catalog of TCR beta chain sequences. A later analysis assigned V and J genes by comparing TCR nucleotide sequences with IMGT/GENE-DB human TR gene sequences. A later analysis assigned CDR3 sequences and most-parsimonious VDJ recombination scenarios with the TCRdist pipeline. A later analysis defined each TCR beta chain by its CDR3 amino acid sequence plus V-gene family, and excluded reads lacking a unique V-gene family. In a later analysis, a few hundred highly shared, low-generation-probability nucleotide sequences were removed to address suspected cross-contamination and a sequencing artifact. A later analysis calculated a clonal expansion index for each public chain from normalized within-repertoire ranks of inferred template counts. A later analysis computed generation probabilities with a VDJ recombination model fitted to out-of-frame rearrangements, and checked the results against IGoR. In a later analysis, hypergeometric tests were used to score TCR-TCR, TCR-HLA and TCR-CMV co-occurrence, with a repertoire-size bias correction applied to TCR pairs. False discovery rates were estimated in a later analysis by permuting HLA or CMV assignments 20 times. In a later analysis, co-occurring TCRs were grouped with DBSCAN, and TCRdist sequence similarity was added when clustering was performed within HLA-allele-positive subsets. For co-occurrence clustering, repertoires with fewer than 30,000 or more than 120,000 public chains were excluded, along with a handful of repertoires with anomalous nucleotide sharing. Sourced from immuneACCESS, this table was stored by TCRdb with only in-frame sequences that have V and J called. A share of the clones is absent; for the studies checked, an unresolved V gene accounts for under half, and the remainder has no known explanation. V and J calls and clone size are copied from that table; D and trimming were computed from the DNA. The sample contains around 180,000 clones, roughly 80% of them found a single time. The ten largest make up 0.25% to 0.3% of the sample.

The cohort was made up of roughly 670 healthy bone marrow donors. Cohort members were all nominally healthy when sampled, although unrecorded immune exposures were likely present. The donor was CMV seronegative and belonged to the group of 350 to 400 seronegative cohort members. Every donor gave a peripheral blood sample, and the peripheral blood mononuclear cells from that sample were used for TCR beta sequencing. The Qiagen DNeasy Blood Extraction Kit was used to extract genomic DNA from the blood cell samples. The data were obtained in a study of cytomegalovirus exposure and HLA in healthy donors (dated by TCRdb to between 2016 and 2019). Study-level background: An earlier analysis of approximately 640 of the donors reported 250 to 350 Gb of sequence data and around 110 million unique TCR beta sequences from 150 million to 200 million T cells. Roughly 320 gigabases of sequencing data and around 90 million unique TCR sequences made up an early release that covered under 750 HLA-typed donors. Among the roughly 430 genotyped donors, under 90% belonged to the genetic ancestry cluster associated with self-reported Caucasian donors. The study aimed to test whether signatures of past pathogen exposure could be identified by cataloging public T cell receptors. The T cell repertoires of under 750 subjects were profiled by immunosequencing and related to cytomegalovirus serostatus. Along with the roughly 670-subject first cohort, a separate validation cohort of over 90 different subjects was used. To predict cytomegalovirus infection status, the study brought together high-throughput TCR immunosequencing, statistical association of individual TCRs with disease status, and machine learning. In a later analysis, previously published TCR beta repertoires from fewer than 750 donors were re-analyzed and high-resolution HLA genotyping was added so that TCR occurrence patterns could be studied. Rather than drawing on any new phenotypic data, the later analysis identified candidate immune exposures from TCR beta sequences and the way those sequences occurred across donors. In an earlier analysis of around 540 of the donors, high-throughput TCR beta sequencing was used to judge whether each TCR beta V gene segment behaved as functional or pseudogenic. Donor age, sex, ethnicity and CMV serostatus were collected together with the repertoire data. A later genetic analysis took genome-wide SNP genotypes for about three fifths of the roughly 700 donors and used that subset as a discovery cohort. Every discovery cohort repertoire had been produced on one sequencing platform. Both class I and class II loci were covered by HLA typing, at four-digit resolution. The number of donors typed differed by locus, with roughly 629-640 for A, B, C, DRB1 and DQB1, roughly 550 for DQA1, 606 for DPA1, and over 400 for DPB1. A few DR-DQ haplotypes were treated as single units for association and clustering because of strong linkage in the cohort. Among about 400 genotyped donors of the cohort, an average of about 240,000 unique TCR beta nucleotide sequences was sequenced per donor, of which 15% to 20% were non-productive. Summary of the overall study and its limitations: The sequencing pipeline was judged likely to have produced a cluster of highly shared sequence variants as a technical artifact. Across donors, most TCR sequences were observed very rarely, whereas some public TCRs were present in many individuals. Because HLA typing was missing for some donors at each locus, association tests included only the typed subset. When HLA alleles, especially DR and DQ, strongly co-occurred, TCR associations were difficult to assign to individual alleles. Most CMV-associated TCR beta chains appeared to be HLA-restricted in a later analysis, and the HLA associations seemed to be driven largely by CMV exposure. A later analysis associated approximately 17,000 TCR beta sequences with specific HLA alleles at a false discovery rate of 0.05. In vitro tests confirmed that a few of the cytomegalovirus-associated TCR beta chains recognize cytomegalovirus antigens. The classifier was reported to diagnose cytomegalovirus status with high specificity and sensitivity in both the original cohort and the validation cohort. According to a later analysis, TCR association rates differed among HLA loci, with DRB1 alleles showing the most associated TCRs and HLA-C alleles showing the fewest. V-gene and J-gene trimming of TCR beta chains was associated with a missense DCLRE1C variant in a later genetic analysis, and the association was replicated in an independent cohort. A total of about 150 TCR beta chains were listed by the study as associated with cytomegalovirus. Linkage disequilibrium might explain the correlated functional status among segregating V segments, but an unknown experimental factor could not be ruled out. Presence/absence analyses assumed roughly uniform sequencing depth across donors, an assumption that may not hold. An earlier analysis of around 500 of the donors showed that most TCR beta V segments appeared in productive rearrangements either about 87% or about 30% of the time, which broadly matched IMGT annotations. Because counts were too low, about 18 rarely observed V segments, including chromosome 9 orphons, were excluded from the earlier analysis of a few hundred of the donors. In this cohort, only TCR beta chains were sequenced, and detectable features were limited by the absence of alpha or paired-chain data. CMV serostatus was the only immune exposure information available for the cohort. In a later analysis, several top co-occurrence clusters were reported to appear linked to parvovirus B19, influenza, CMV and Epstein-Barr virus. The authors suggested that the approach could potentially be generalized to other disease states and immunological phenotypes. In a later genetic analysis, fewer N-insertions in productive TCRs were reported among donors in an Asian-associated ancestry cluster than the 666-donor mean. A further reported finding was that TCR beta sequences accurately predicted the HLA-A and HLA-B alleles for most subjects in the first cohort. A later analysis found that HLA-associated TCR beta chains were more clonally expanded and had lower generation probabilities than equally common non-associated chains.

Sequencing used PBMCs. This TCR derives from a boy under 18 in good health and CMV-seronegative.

The DNA sequence is TGTGCCAGCAGTTTTAGAGGCGGATTCTCCTACGAGCAGTACTTC. Protein translation: CASSFRGGFSYEQYF. The rearrangement combines TRBV28 with TRBJ2-7, with an unclear D gene assignment. The cysteine opens and the phenylalanine closes a CDR3 of 15 amino acids. CDR3 DNA only is kept here, 45 bases in frame from base 1. CDR1 MDHEN and CDR2 SYDVKM are derived from the germline V gene. Between the V and J ends, shortened by 3 bases and 0 bases respectively, the junction contains 12 bases.